Following are 16 T cell receptor beta chains from one sample sequenced in a study of blood T cell repertoires in COVID-19. Clones were sequenced by immunoSEQ multiplex PCR, and TCRdb holds only the in-frame ones, with some missing. The sample has 98,000 or so clones, around 86% seen once. Sequenced material: peripheral blood. Every receptor here comes from a man aged 55-75 years with COVID-19, enrolled during active disease.

The rearrangement links TRBV6-5 to TRBJ2-5; 7 bases match TRBD2. This CDR3 spans 13 amino acids. Germline loops: CDR1 MNHEY, CDR2 SVGAGI. Unmatched junction bases numbered 2, after V lost 2 bases and J lost 5 bases. CDR3 amino acids: CASSYVGGETQYF. As DNA, the CDR3 is TGTGCCAGCAGTTACGTGGGGGGGGAGACCCAGTACTTC.

The CDR3 sequence: CSASWDRDYEQYF. The CDR3 nucleotides are TGCAGTGCTAGTTGGGACAGGGATTACGAGCAGTACTTC. The V and J genes are TRBV20-1 and TRBJ2-7, with 9 bases matching TRBD1. The CDR3 has 13 amino acids. The V and J ends lost 3 bases and 4 bases, in that order; junction bases with no gene match: 4. Germline V gives CDR1 DFQATT, CDR2 SNEGSKA (reference sequence).

The gene calls are TRBV4-1 and TRBJ1-2; D is ambiguous. Germline assignment: CDR1 MGHRA and CDR2 YSYEKL. The CDR3 contains 14 residues. V was cut by 0 bases and J by 8 bases, with 13 bases left in between. CDR3 protein: CASSQDYSANGYTF. DNA of the CDR3: TGCGCCAGCAGCCAAGATTATTCCGCGAACGGCTACACCTTC.

CDR3 DNA: TGTGCCTGTAGAACAGGGGGGAAAAACATTCAGTACTTC. This gives the protein CACRTGGKNIQYF. The rearrangement links TRBV30 to TRBJ2-4, with 8 bases fitting TRBD1. The junction had 5 bases not matched to a gene; V was cut back by 6 bases and J by 4 bases. Germline V gene data show CDR1 as GTSNPN and CDR2 as SVGIG (reference sequence). The CDR3 length is 13 residues.

This chain links TRBV15 with TRBJ2-7; the D gene is possibly TRBD2 (6 bases). V was clipped by 2 bases and J by 4 bases, with 27 bases between them. CDR1 and CDR2 from the germline V gene are LNHNV and YYDKDF (reference sequence). This CDR3 region has 19 residues. CDR3 residues: CATSRRQNPVYGRPYEQYF. The CDR3 bases are TGTGCCACCAGCAGACGACAGAACCCGGTATATGGGAGGCCATACGAGCAGTACTTC.

CDR3 region: CASSLHPAGTENTGELFF. CDR3 nucleotides: TGTGCCAGCAGTCTCCACCCGGCGGGGACAGAGAACACCGGGGAGCTGTTTTTT. V usage is TRBV6-4 and J usage is TRBJ2-2; TRBD1 might be the D (7 bases). There are 18 residues in the CDR3. CDR1 is MRHNA, CDR2 SNTAGT, per germline. V was clipped by 5 bases and J by 1 base, with 20 bases between them.

V and J are TRBV28 and TRBJ1-2; a possible D gene is TRBD1 (5 bases). Germline V lookup: CDR1 MDHEN, CDR2 SYDVKM. V was shortened by 0 bases and J by 8 bases, with 19 bases between the two germline ends. This CDR3 contains 16 residues. The CDR3 loop reads CASSLWGQGGSEGYTF. Written as DNA, the CDR3 is TGTGCCAGCAGTTTATGGGGGCAGGGAGGGTCAGAGGGCTACACCTTC.

The chain links TRBV21-1 to TRBJ1-4. TRBV21-1 is noted as a pseudogene. The CDR3 has 14 residues. CDR3 in DNA: TGTGCCAGCAGCAAAGCGGAGGGAGAAGAAAAACTGTTTTTT. Residues: CASSKAEGEEKLFF.

The chain uses TRBV6-6 and TRBJ2-1, with 9 nucleotides matching TRBD2. This CDR3 is 16 amino acids long. Germline V gene sequence: CDR1 MNHNY, CDR2 SVGAGI (reference sequence). The J segment lost 5 bases and the V segment lost 6 bases, leaving 11 bases of the junction unmatched. The CDR3 protein is CASRRLAGVLDNEQFF. The CDR3 nucleotides are TGTGCCAGCAGGCGTTTAGCGGGAGTTCTTGACAATGAGCAGTTCTTC.

The genes are TRBV30 and TRBJ2-7; TRBD1 agrees at 9 bases. Trimming cost V 7 bases and J 4 bases; bases outside gene matches: 8. The CDR3 covers 13 residues. CDR1 and CDR2 (germline): GTSNPN, SVGIG (reference sequence). As DNA, the CDR3 is TGTGCCTATAAACAGGGGGCGAATTACGAGCAGTACTTC. Residues: CAYKQGANYEQYF.

The table lists this clone with a count of one. J is TRBJ1-1 and V is TRBV9; D call uncertain. This CDR3 has 15 residues. Looked up from germline, CDR1 is SGDLS and CDR2 is YYNGEE. V was pared by 2 bases and J by 3 bases, with 14 bases between. CDR3 protein: CASSVLGEADTEAFF. CDR3 nucleotides: TGTGCCAGCAGCGTTCTTGGGGAAGCGGACACTGAAGCTTTCTTT. Based on the CDR3 plus reference TRBV9 and TRBJ1-1, the full variable domain is DSGVTQTPKHLITATGQRVTLRCSPRSGDLSVYWYQQSLDQGLQFLIQYYNGEERAKGNILERFSAQQFPDLHSELNLSSLELGDSALYFCASSVLGEADTEAFFGQGTRLTVV.

This chain links TRBV15 with TRBJ2-7, with D possibly being TRBD2 (5 bases). The germline gives CDR1 LNHNV, CDR2 YYDKDF (reference sequence). This CDR3 is 14 amino acids long. V gave up 5 bases and J gave up 2 bases, with 13 bases separating them. CDR3 nucleotide sequence: TGTGCCACCAGCGTGCTCTACGGGGCCTACGAGCAGTACTTC. It yields the protein CATSVLYGAYEQYF.

The chain uses TRBV5-1 and TRBJ2-1, with 11 bases lining up with TRBD2. The CDR3 spans 15 residues. Trimming removed 0 bases from V and 9 bases from J; junction bases left unmatched: 5. Germline V gene data show CDR1 as SGHRS and CDR2 as YFSETQ. The CDR3 DNA reads as TGCGCCAGCAGCTTGGTAGTAGCGGGAGGGAGTGAGCAGTTCTTC. It translates to CASSLVVAGGSEQFF.

The chain is built from TRBV6-5 and TRBJ1-4; D ambiguous. Germline V gives CDR1 MNHEY, CDR2 SVGAGI. V lost 0 bases, J lost 0 bases, and 5 bases lay in between. CDR3 size: 15 residues. The CDR3 region has the DNA TGTGCCAGCAGTTACTCGGCTTCAACTAATGAAAAACTGTTTTTT. This encodes CASSYSASTNEKLFF.

The gene calls are TRBV9 and TRBJ1-1, with 7 bases that match TRBD1. CDR1 and CDR2 (germline): SGDLS, YYNGEE. The ends lost 0 bases at V and 4 bases at J; junction bases unmatched: 6. CDR3 size: 15 residues. CDR3 region: CASSVEVRGPTEAFF. For the CDR3, the DNA is TGTGCCAGCAGCGTAGAAGTGAGGGGGCCCACTGAAGCTTTCTTT.

This chain uses TRBV5-4 with TRBJ2-3; TRBD2 aligns across 10 bases. J gave up 5 bases and V 0 bases, and 6 bases lay outside the gene matches. The CDR3 runs to 16 residues. Germline CDR1 reads SGHNT; CDR2 reads YYREEE (reference sequence). CDR3: CASSLEREGDGDTQYF. The DNA of the CDR3 is TGTGCCAGCAGCTTGGAGCGGGAGGGGGATGGAGATACGCAGTATTTT.